Sequencing of this T cell receptor beta chain was carried out in a study of memory CD4+ T cells and cytomegalovirus serostatus. Data came from immunoSEQ multiplex PCR; TCRdb stores just in-frame clones and leaves some out. Among 25,000 to 35,000 clones listed, around 76% were seen once. Single viable CD3+CD4+CD8-CD45RO+ cells were sorted as the memory CD4+ T cells. The V gene's germline CDR1 is SGHNT and CDR2 YENEEA. V gave up 4 bases and J gave up 4 bases, with 16 bases separating them. The CDR3 has 15 amino acids. Source material: memory CD4+ T cells from blood. This chain joins TRBV11-3 and TRBJ1-1; weak D call: TRBD1 (5 bases). The source of this sequence is an adult in good health and CMV-seronegative. Some clones in this sample may be carry-over from other donors' samples. DNA of the CDR3: TGTGCCAGCAGCTCCTCCCCGGGGACGGCCACTGAAGCTTTCTTT. This translates into CASSSSPGTATEAFF.